This T cell receptor (beta chain) was recorded in a study of shared clonotypes between healthy human individuals. Study as a whole: The study enrolled a couple of women and a few men aged 18 to 49. Whole-study findings and limits: Generally, estimated richness proved larger in naive subsets than it did in memory subsets. Roughly 5% was the fraction of naive CD4 clonotypes found shared across a few donors.

As regards this clone: Its antigen is unknown.

Generated by immunoSEQ multiplex PCR, the TCRdb table keeps only in-frame clones and is missing some. The sample includes 550,000 to 700,000 clones, around 73% of them seen just once. In germline, CDR1 is SEHNR, CDR2 FQNEAQ (reference sequence). CDR3 length: 16 amino acids. V shed 5 bases, J shed 6 bases, and the junction held 7 bases outside the gene matches. The chain recombines TRBV7-9 with TRBJ2-3; 14 bases map to TRBD2. This sequence originates from a woman aged 25 to 39 in good health. Material for sequencing was memory CD4+ T cells sorted from blood. The subset was: CD45RA-negative fraction. The CDR3, as DNA: TGTGCCAGCAGCCTGGGACTAGCGGGGGTTGGTGATACGCAGTATTTT. It yields the protein CASSLGLAGVGDTQYF.